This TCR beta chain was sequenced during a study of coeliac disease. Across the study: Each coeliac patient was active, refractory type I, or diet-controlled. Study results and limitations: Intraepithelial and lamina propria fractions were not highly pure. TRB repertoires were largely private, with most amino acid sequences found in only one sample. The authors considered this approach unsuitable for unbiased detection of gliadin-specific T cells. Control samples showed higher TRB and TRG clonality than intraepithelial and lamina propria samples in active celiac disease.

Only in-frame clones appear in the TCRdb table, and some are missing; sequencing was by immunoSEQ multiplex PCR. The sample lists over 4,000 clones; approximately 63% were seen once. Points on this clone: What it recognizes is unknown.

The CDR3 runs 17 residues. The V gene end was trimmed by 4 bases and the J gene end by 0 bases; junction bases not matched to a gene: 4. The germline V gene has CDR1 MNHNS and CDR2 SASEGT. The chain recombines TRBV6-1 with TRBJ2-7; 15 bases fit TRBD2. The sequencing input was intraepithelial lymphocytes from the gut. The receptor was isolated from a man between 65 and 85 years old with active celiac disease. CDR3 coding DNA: TGTGCCAGCAGTGCCGGGACTAGCGGGAGGTACTCCTACGAGCAGTACTTC. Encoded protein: CASSAGTSGRYSYEQYF.